The next 15 T cell receptor beta chains were all read from a single sample in a study of OX40 agonist ivuxolimab in advanced cancers. Sequenced by immunoSEQ multiplex PCR; TCRdb stores in-frame clones only, minus some. The data show about 47,000 clones, 75% to 90% seen once. The source material was CD4+ or CD8+ T cells sorted from blood, sampled in a trial of the OX40 agonist ivuxolimab. The receptors originated from an adult with an advanced solid tumor such as melanoma, head and neck, liver or kidney cancer.

V usage is TRBV19 and J usage is TRBJ2-1; 7 positions agree with TRBD2. From germline, CDR1 is LNHDA and CDR2 SQIVND (reference sequence). V lost 2 bases and J lost 3; bases outside the gene matches: 4. CDR3 length equals 15 residues. The CDR3 is CASSISGGYYNEQFF. The CDR3 nucleotides read TGTGCCAGTAGTATATCGGGGGGTTACTACAATGAGCAGTTCTTC.

This clone was found once. The V gene is TRBV6-5, the J gene TRBJ1-1; tentative D call: TRBD1 (6 bases). This CDR3 is 16 amino acids long. The germline gives CDR1 MNHEY, CDR2 SVGAGI. Trimming cost V 1 base and J 4 bases, with 16 bases left between them. The CDR3 region is CASSYYSPRGATEAFF. The CDR3 coding sequence is TGTGCCAGCAGTTACTATTCCCCAAGGGGGGCCACTGAAGCTTTCTTT.

The V call is TRBV4-1, the J call TRBJ1-1; a possible D gene is TRBD1 (6 bases). Germline CDR1 reads MGHRA; CDR2 reads YSYEKL. The CDR3 spans 13 residues. Trimming stripped 0 bases from V and 8 bases from J, with 10 bases between. CDR3 residues: CASSQDEGVEAFF. The CDR3 coding sequence is TGCGCCAGCAGCCAAGATGAGGGGGTGGAAGCTTTCTTT.

The chain recombines TRBV6-5 with TRBJ2-5; TRBD2 is a possible D gene (5 bases). Trimming removed 4 bases at V and 9 bases at J, with 15 bases between. The CDR3 length is 13 residues. Germline-derived CDR1 and CDR2 are MNHEY and SVGAGI. The CDR3, as DNA: TGTGCCAGCAGTTCCCGAGTGCCCGGGGCCCAGTACTTC. This sequence encodes CASSSRVPGAQYF.

The chain combines TRBV5-6 with TRBJ2-3, with 7 bases fitting TRBD2. The CDR3 runs 16 residues. Germline CDR1 reads SGHDT; CDR2 reads YYEEEE. V trimming: 4 bases; J trimming: 0 bases; junction bases outside the gene matches: 8. The CDR3 sequence is CASSGGGPSSTDTQYF. In nucleotides, the CDR3 is TGTGCCAGCAGCGGGGGGGGACCCTCTAGCACAGATACGCAGTATTTT.

This chain uses TRBV19 with TRBJ1-4, with TRBD1 identical over 9 bases. CDR1 LNHDA and CDR2 SQIVND come from the germline V gene (reference sequence). Germline trimming cut 4 bases from V and 3 bases from J; bases unmatched to any gene: 6. The CDR3 extends over 16 amino acids. The CDR3 DNA reads as TGTGCCAGTAGTAGGACAGGGGAAGCGGCTAATGAAAAACTGTTTTTT. Translating gives CASSRTGEAANEKLFF.

V usage is TRBV27 and J usage is TRBJ2-7; D unresolved. Germline CDR1 and CDR2: MNHEY and SMNVEV (reference sequence). With 4 bases removed from V and 2 bases from J, the gap between germline ends came to 6 bases. The CDR3 spans 12 residues. The CDR3: CASSYSPYEQYF. The CDR3 DNA reads TGTGCCAGCAGTTATAGTCCCTACGAGCAGTACTTC.

This clone was observed a single time. The J gene is TRBJ2-3, the V gene TRBV7-9; a weak D match, TRBD2 (6 bases). The CDR3 has 14 residues. Trimming stripped 5 bases from V and 4 bases from J, with 13 bases between. From germline, CDR1 is SEHNR and CDR2 FQNEAQ (reference sequence). CDR3 bases: TGTGCCAGCAGCGCGGGACTTATCTCAGATACGCAGTATTTT. Translation: CASSAGLISDTQYF.

The genes are TRBV13 and TRBJ2-7; D is undetermined. V dropped 0 bases and J dropped 6 bases, with 9 bases sitting between them. Looked up from germline, CDR1 is PRHDT and CDR2 is FYEKMQ (reference sequence). The CDR3 totals 13 residues. The CDR3 sequence is CASSLGSLGEQYF. CDR3 sequence (DNA): TGTGCCAGCAGCTTAGGGAGCCTGGGCGAGCAGTACTTC.

J is TRBJ2-3 and V is TRBV5-6; a possible D gene is TRBD1 (6 bases). Trimming pared 0 bases from V and 0 bases from J, leaving 11 bases between. The V gene's germline CDR1 is SGHDT and CDR2 YYEEEE. This CDR3 has 16 amino acids. The CDR3: CASSLAWQGSTDTQYF. The CDR3 DNA follows: TGTGCCAGCAGCTTGGCCTGGCAGGGGAGCACAGATACGCAGTATTTT. The full variable domain, rest sourced from reference TRBV5-6 and TRBJ2-3, is DAGVTQSPTHLIKTRGQQVTLRCSPKSGHDTVSWYQQALGQGPQFIFQYYEEEERQRGNFPDRFSGHQFPNYSSELNVNALLLGDSALYLCASSLAWQGSTDTQYFGPGTRLTVL.

The chain carries TRBV6-6 and TRBJ1-1; D remains ambiguous. CDR3 length equals 12 residues. Trimming pared 6 bases from V and 3 bases from J, leaving 8 bases between. CDR1 and CDR2 (germline): MNHNY, SVGAGI (reference sequence). The CDR3 DNA follows: TGTGCCAGCAGACTAGGCGACACTGAAGCTTTCTTT. Amino acids: CASRLGDTEAFF.

This chain links TRBV7-9 with TRBJ1-1; the D is unclear. Germline CDR1 SEHNR, CDR2 FQNEAQ (reference sequence). V gave up 1 base and J gave up 8 bases, with 8 bases separating them. The length of the CDR3 is 12 residues. CDR3 protein: CASSLEALEAFF. The CDR3 nucleotides are TGTGCCAGCAGCTTAGAAGCCCTCGAAGCTTTCTTT.

This clone is medium-sized (0.01 to 0.1%) within its sample. This CDR3 reads CASSIRSHYGYTF. CDR3 DNA: TGTGCCAGTAGTATCAGGTCCCACTATGGCTACACCTTC. The chain uses TRBV19 and TRBJ1-2; the D is unclear. Germline V gene data show CDR1 as LNHDA and CDR2 as SQIVND (reference sequence). The V gene lost 3 bases and the J gene lost 3 bases, with 8 bases spanning the gap. The CDR3 consists of 13 residues.

J is TRBJ2-7 and V is TRBV19, with D maybe TRBD1 (5 bases). Germline V CDR1 and CDR2: LNHDA, SQIVND (reference sequence). V lost 6 bases, J lost 3 bases, and 6 bases lay in between. The CDR3 contains 11 residues. This CDR3 reads CASRGVYEQYF. DNA of the CDR3: TGTGCCAGTAGAGGGGTCTACGAGCAGTACTTC.

This chain joins TRBV7-9 and TRBJ1-2; 9 bases align to TRBD1. This CDR3 contains 14 residues. With V trimmed by 5 bases and J by 8 bases, 9 bases remained unmatched. Per the germline V gene, CDR1 is SEHNR and CDR2 is FQNEAQ (reference sequence). CDR3 region: CASSRSDRGKGYTF. The CDR3 nucleotides are TGTGCCAGCAGCCGTAGTGACAGGGGGAAAGGCTACACCTTC.